This T cell receptor (beta chain) was sequenced in a study of T cells in Graves' hyperthyroidism and ophthalmopathy. Germline V gene lookup returns CDR1 MNHNS and CDR2 SASEGT. This CDR3 is built from 12 residues. Trimming took off 3 bases at V and 5 bases at J, with 7 bases between the two ends. RNA transcripts served as the template for amplifying TCR beta CDR3 regions. A first-round RT-PCR of the TCR CDR3 used the HTBI primer set. In TCRdb, the multiplex PCR reads were re-called with MiXCR into one record per CDR3 protein. The table includes around 700,000 distinct CDR3 sequences, approximately 19% detected once.

The chain joins TRBV6-1 to TRBJ1-1; D unresolved. Sequenced material: blood. The sequence came from a woman aged 45 to 65 with Graves' hyperthyroidism that later progressed to Graves' ophthalmopathy. DNA of the CDR3: TGTGCCAGCAGTGACGGGTTTACTGAAGCTTTCTTT. Protein product: CASSDGFTEAFF.